A single count supports the clone carrying this TCR beta chain. Its antigen is as yet unknown. Exclusion followed for patients with uncontrolled infection, other autoimmune disease, pregnancy or lactation. On the basis of clinical symptoms, serum thyroxine and TRAb, thyroid ultrasound and orbital computed tomography, diagnoses were made. This sample stems from a study of T cells in Graves' hyperthyroidism and ophthalmopathy. Overall study results and limits: Prediction of ophthalmopathy progression came a median approximately 6.6 months pre-onset. Blood also held most thyroid clonotypes expanded beyond 0.001.

Regions amplified from RNA transcripts were the TCR beta CDR3 regions. HTBI primers were the set used in a first-round RT-PCR of the TCR CDR3. TCRdb passed the multiplex PCR reads through MiXCR, listing each CDR3 protein once. The table includes a few hundred thousand distinct CDR3 sequences, 15% to 19% detected once. The sample was blood. The TCR sequence derives from a woman between 18 and 30 years old with Graves' hyperthyroidism.

The CDR3 nucleotides read TGTGCCAGTAAGGAGACTCGTAATGAGCAGTTCTTC. Its translation is CASKETRNEQFF. This rearrangement joins TRBV19 to TRBJ2-1; no definite D call. Trimming shortened V by 7 bases and J by 7 bases, and 11 bases separated the two germline ends. The CDR3 is made up of 12 amino acids. Looked up from germline, CDR1 is LNHDA and CDR2 is SQIVND (reference sequence).